This TCR beta chain was profiled in a study of blood T cells in healthy people across ages. Sample-barcoded 5' priming and a J-beta primer mix drove a second PCR of 7 to 11 cycles. TCRdb re-called the 5' RACE reads with MiXCR, one entry per CDR3 protein. The sample gives about 1,500,000 distinct CDR3 sequences, about 28% of which show up once; about 7.7% is in the top ten. Each individual donor underwent a draw of about 9.1 milliliters of peripheral blood. A minimum of 5 micrograms of total RNA was extracted per sample. The CDR3 contains 14 residues. CDR1 is SEHNR and CDR2 is FQNEAQ in the germline V gene (reference sequence). The V end was cut by 2 bases, the J end by 2 bases, with 10 bases between. This clonotype was detected ten times or more. What it binds is not known. Study-wide results and caveats: Underestimates were what the diversity estimates from one million T cells were considered to be.

The sample comprised blood. This receptor was taken from a woman under 40 in good health. V usage is TRBV7-9 and J usage is TRBJ2-7; unclear D gene. The CDR3 bases are TGTGCCAGCAGCTTACAGGTTTCCACCTACGAGCAGTACTTC. Amino acids: CASSLQVSTYEQYF.